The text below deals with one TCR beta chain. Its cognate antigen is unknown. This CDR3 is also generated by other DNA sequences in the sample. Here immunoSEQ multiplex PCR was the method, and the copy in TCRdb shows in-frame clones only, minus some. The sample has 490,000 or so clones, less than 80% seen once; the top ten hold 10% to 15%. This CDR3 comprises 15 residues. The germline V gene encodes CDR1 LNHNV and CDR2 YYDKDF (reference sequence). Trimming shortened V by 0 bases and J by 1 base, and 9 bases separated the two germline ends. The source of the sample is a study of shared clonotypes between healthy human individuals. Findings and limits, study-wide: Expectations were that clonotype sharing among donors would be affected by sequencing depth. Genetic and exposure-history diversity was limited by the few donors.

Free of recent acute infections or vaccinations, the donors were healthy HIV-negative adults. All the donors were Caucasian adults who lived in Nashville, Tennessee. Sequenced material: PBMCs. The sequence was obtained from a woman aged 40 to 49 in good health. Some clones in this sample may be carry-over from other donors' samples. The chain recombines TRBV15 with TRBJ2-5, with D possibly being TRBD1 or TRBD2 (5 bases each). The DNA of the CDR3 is TGTGCCACCAGCAGAGATCCGGGACCCCAAGAGACCCAGTACTTC. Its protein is CATSRDPGPQETQYF.